This is a list of T cell receptor beta chains from one sample in a study of OX40 agonist ivuxolimab in advanced cancers. TCRdb's table, derived via immunoSEQ multiplex PCR, lists solely in-frame clones and lacks some. The repertoire includes about 70,000 clones, approximately 90% of them detected once, and more than 7.5% sits in the top ten. The material sequenced was CD4+ or CD8+ T cells sorted from blood, taken in a trial of the OX40 agonist ivuxolimab. These receptors came from an adult with an advanced solid tumor such as melanoma, head and neck, liver or kidney cancer. Both conserved end residues are part of each CDR3. D genes are given only for firm matches. Not every row has a clone size; where given, it reads once, few, many or a size class.

DNA	CDR3	size	V	J	D
TGTGCCAGCTCACCTCGTAACGAAGGGGTAGCAGATACGCAGTATTTT	CASSPRNEGVADTQYF	-	TRBV18	TRBJ2-3	-
TGTGCCAGCAGCCTGGACAATGAGCAGTTCTTC	CASSLDNEQFF	-	TRBV9	TRBJ2-1	-
TGTGCCTTCTCCCCCGAGCAGTACTTC	CAFSPEQYF	-	TRBV7-2	TRBJ2-7	-
TGCGCCAGCAGCCAAGGTGGGGCAAACACTGAAGCTTTCTTT	CASSQGGANTEAFF	-	TRBV4-3	TRBJ1-1	-
TGTGCTAGTGGTCGTGGGACAGCCTACGAGCAGTACTTC	CASGRGTAYEQYF	-	TRBV12-5	TRBJ2-7	TRBD1
TGTGCCAGCAGCTCTTTTCTACAGGGGCCCCCCGACAATGAGCAGTTCTTC	CASSSFLQGPPDNEQFF	-	TRBV11-2	TRBJ2-1	TRBD1
TGTGCCAGCAGCTTACGGATTCCGATGGGCCGGAACACTGAAGCTTTCTTT	CASSLRIPMGRNTEAFF	-	TRBV11-2	TRBJ1-1	-
TGTGCCACTGCTCCCGGTCCCAGCTCCTACAATGAGCAGTTCTTC	CATAPGPSSYNEQFF	-	TRBV19	TRBJ2-1	-
TGTGCCAGCAGCTTAGGGCCCCTGGGCACTGAAGCTTTCTTT	CASSLGPLGTEAFF	-	TRBV7-9	TRBJ1-1	-
TGTGCCAGCAGCTTAGCAGGGGAAGGCTATGGCTACACCTTC	CASSLAGEGYGYTF	-	TRBV7-8	TRBJ1-2	-
TGTGCCAGCAGCTTGACCGGCGGTGGGGGCTACGAGCAGTACTTC	CASSLTGGGGYEQYF	-	TRBV5-6	TRBJ2-7	-
TGTGCCAGCAGCTCTTATCATACGCAGTATTTT	CASSSYHTQYF	-	TRBV5-4	TRBJ2-3	-
TGTGCCAGCAGCGTAGGGACGCGAGCGGGGGACTACGAGCAGTACTTC	CASSVGTRAGDYEQYF	once	TRBV9	TRBJ2-7	TRBD2
TGCGCCAGCAGCCAAGTCCTTCTACAGGGGACTAACTATGGCTACACCTTC	CASSQVLLQGTNYGYTF	-	TRBV4-3	TRBJ1-2	TRBD1
TGTGCCAGCAGCTCCGGGACGGAGAACACTGAAGCTTTCTTT	CASSSGTENTEAFF	-	TRBV7-3	TRBJ1-1	-
TGTGCCAGCAGCTTAGCACTCACAGATACGCAGTATTTT	CASSLALTDTQYF	-	TRBV11-2	TRBJ2-3	-
TGTGCCAGCAGTTACAGGGCCTACAATGAGCAGTTCTTC	CASSYRAYNEQFF	-	TRBV27	TRBJ2-1	-
TGTGCCAGCAGCTTGGCATGGGAGGGCTACGAGCAGTACTTC	CASSLAWEGYEQYF	once	TRBV5-5	TRBJ2-7	TRBD2
TGTGCCAGCAGCTTAGTGATTTCTCACACTGAAGCTTTCTTT	CASSLVISHTEAFF	once	TRBV7-9	TRBJ1-1	-
TGTGCCAGCTCACCGGGGGCAGTCATGAACACTGAAGCTTTCTTT	CASSPGAVMNTEAFF	-	TRBV18	TRBJ1-1	-
TGTGCCACCAGCAGAGGGTTTGGGGGGGTGAACACTGAAGCTTTCTTT	CATSRGFGGVNTEAFF	-	TRBV15	TRBJ1-1	-
TGTGCCAGCAGCTTAGGCGTCGATAATTCACCCCTCCACTTT	CASSLGVDNSPLHF	-	TRBV7-6	TRBJ1-6	-
TGTGCCAGCAGTTACGATGGCTACGAGCAGTACTTC	CASSYDGYEQYF	-	TRBV6-5	TRBJ2-7	-
TGCGCCAGCAGCTCTCTGACAGGGCTCTACGAGCAGTACTTC	CASSSLTGLYEQYF	-	TRBV5-1	TRBJ2-7	TRBD1
TGTGCCAGCAGCCGTTCCTACGAGCAGTACTTC	CASSRSYEQYF	-	TRBV5-6	TRBJ2-7	-
TGTGCCAGCAGTGAACTGGGGGATAGCAATCAGCCCCAGCATTTT	CASSELGDSNQPQHF	-	TRBV2	TRBJ1-5	-
TGTGCCTGGTCAAGGGACGGCATTCAGTACTTC	CAWSRDGIQYF	-	TRBV30	TRBJ2-4	-
TGTGCCAGCAGTTTATCGCCGCAGGGGCTTGGCTACACCTTC	CASSLSPQGLGYTF	once	TRBV27	TRBJ1-2	-
TGTGCCAGAAGCTTACACGGGGGGTGCCGGGAGGGCGAGCAGTACTTC	CARSLHGGCREGEQYF	-	TRBV7-5	TRBJ2-7	-
TGCAGCGTTGCCGGGGATGGAAACACCATATATTTT	CSVAGDGNTIYF	-	TRBV29-1	TRBJ1-3	-
TGTGCCAGCAGCTTGGGGCTAGCGGGTCAGGAGACCCAGTACTTC	CASSLGLAGQETQYF	-	TRBV5-4	TRBJ2-5	TRBD2
TGTGCCAGCAGCTTAGTCGAGTATTTCAACACTGAAGCTTTCTTT	CASSLVEYFNTEAFF	-	TRBV11-2	TRBJ1-1	-
TGTGCCAGCAGTCTAGGGGGCGCAATCAATGAAAAACTGTTTTTT	CASSLGGAINEKLFF	-	TRBV9	TRBJ1-4	TRBD1
TGTGCCAGCAGCCCACCAGTCGACGAGCAGTACTTC	CASSPPVDEQYF	-	TRBV9	TRBJ2-7	-
TGTGCCATCAGTCCGACAGGGGGCACTGAAGCTTTCTTT	CAISPTGGTEAFF	-	TRBV10-3	TRBJ1-1	TRBD1
TGCGCCAGCAGCCCCCCCGTCGCAGCGGGGGCCCCCATCCCCCTCACAGATACGCAGTATTTT	CASSPPVAAGAPIPLTDTQYF	-	TRBV4-1	TRBJ2-3	TRBD2
TGCAGCGCACACATGACAGCAGAGACCCAGTACTTC	CSAHMTAETQYF	-	TRBV29-1	TRBJ2-5	-
TGTGCCAGCAGTTACCCGCACCCAGGGGGTTATATCTACGAGCAGTACTTC	CASSYPHPGGYIYEQYF	once	TRBV27	TRBJ2-7	TRBD1
TGTGCCAGCACACCCCGGATGATGGGGGGGATGGGGGAGCTGTTTTTT	CASTPRMMGGMGELFF	-	TRBV7-8	TRBJ2-2	TRBD2
TGTGCCAGCAGTCAACCTAGGGGGCTACCCTACGAGCAGTACTTC	CASSQPRGLPYEQYF	-	TRBV6-1	TRBJ2-7	TRBD1
TGCGCCAGCTGGACCGGGGGCTCCTACAATGAGCAGTTCTTC	CASWTGGSYNEQFF	-	TRBV10-2	TRBJ2-1	-